The clone carrying this T cell receptor beta chain was seen only once. The data belong to a study of blood T cell repertoires in COVID-19. The wider study: PBMCs, B-cell-depleted T cells, or T cells were the source of the cDNA or gDNA that made up the material.

As processed by the authors: It was from reference gene primer amplification that nucleated cell counts were estimated. Assay: immunoSEQ multiplex PCR; the TCRdb copy retains only in-frame clones and omits some. D and trimming come from the DNA, and the V and J calls and clone size come from that table. The repertoire consists of roughly 260,000 clones, with around nine tenths occurring once and the leading ten covering about 2.6%. Researchers sorted participants into cohorts using their self-reported clinical history. The recovered donors of Cohort 3 showed two negative PCRs, clearance, or symptom resolution. This sequence was found in a woman between 18 and 29 years old who had recovered from COVID-19. The sample comprised PBMCs or T cells enriched from blood (not recorded which).

This CDR3 is CASTRQGVGAIQYF. In DNA, the CDR3 is TGTGCCAGCACCAGACAGGGGGTAGGAGCCATTCAGTACTTC. V usage is TRBV11-3 and J usage is TRBJ2-4; TRBD1 matches 9 bases. The CDR3 contains 14 residues. Germline assignment: CDR1 SGHNT and CDR2 YENEEA. The ends lost 7 bases at V and 9 bases at J; junction bases unmatched: 10. Full variable domain (rest looked up from reference TRBV11-3 and TRBJ2-4): EAGVVQSPRYKIIEKKQPVAFWCNPISGHNTLYWYLQNLGQGPELLIRYENEEAVDDSQLPKDRFSAERLKGVDSTLKIQPAELGDSAVYLCASTRQGVGAIQYFGAGTRLSVL.